Listed below are T cell receptor beta chains from one sample, sequenced in a study of molecular identifiers for immune sequencing clone quantification. TCRdb called the PCR reads again in MiXCR, with one record for every CDR3 protein. This table holds some 40,000 distinct CDR3 sequences, less than 20% found once. Sequenced sample: naive CD8+ T cells from blood, with Jurkat cell RNA spiked in. These receptors all come from a human donor in good health. Some libraries in this study had Jurkat cell RNA spiked in. Each CDR3 is given with its conserved first and last residue. The D gene is left open where the match is weak. For some rows the clone size is stated as once, few or many, or as a class when expanded; others skip it.

clone size | J gene | D gene | V gene | CDR3 DNA | CDR3 protein
many | TRBJ2-1 | NA | TRBV19 | TGTGCCAGTAGCATACAGTACAATGAGCAGTTCTTC | CASSIQYNEQFF
many | TRBJ2-1 | TRBD2 | TRBV28 | TGTGCCAGCAGGGTGGGACTAGCGGGAGGTCCTGAGCAGTTCTTC | CASRVGLAGGPEQFF
NA | TRBJ2-3 | NA | TRBV29-1 | TGCAGCGTTGAAGGGGGTTACGCAGATACGCAGTATTTT | CSVEGGYADTQYF
many | TRBJ2-7 | TRBD2 | TRBV27 | TGTGCCAGCAGTTTATGGGCTAGCGGGAGTAACGAGCAGTACTTC | CASSLWASGSNEQYF
many | TRBJ2-1 | NA | TRBV4-1 | TGCGCCAGCAGCCAATTCGGGACGGATGAGCAGTTCTTC | CASSQFGTDEQFF
many | TRBJ2-7 | NA | TRBV5-1 | TGCGCCAGCAGTAAATCTGACCCTACCTACGAGCAGTACTTC | CASSKSDPTYEQYF
few | TRBJ2-7 | NA | TRBV5-1 | TGCGCCAGCAGCTTGGAAGGTAGAAGTACCTACGAGCAGTACTTC | CASSLEGRSTYEQYF
many | TRBJ2-6 | NA | TRBV5-6 | NA | CASSFGNGANVLTF
many | TRBJ2-3 | NA | TRBV12-3/TRBV12-4 | TGTGCCAGCAGTTTAAAGGTGGTACCCGATACGCAGTATTTT | CASSLKVVPDTQYF
many | TRBJ2-2 | TRBD2 | TRBV27 | TGTGCCAGCAGTGTGACTAGCGGGACGACCGGGGAGCTGTTTTTT | CASSVTSGTTGELFF
once | TRBJ2-7 | NA | TRBV12-2 | TGTGCAAGTCGCTCAGGGATGGGACAGCTTTACTACGAGCAGTACTTC | CASRSGMGQLYYEQYF
few | TRBJ1-4 | NA | TRBV9 | TGTGCCAGCAGCCCCAGGACAACTAATGAAAAACTGTTTTTT | CASSPRTTNEKLFF
many | TRBJ2-2 | NA | TRBV5-6 | TGTGCCAGCAGACGGGACATTAACACCGGGGAGCTGTTTTTT | CASRRDINTGELFF
NA | TRBJ2-1 | TRBD1 | TRBV5-1 | TGCGCCAGCAGCTTGCGGACAGGGCTGGACAATGAGCAGTTCTTC | CASSLRTGLDNEQFF
many | TRBJ2-2 | TRBD2 | TRBV5-4 | TGTGCCAGCAGGAGCGTAGCGGGAGGACCCTTTTCCGGGGAGCTGTTTTTT | CASRSVAGGPFSGELFF
many | TRBJ2-3 | TRBD2 | TRBV4-3 | TGCGCCAGCAGCCAAGAGGTGGTAGCGGGATTCACAGATACGCAGTATTTT | CASSQEVVAGFTDTQYF
many | TRBJ1-5 | TRBD1 | TRBV13 | TGTGCCAGCAGCTTAGGGACAGGGGGCAATCAGCCCCAGCATTTT | CASSLGTGGNQPQHF
many | TRBJ2-3 | NA | TRBV7-2 | TGTGCCAGCAGGGACTATAGCACAGATACGCAGTATTTT | CASRDYSTDTQYF
few | TRBJ2-7 | NA | TRBV28 | TGTGCCAGCAGGGTCACCCTGGGCTACGAGCAGTACTTC | CASRVTLGYEQYF
many | TRBJ2-7 | NA | TRBV14 | TGTGCCAGCAGCCAATGGGACGGAGCCTACGAGCAGTACTTC | CASSQWDGAYEQYF
many | TRBJ2-5 | NA | TRBV12-3/TRBV12-4 | TGTGCCAGCAGTTTAGGAGGGACACAAGAGACCCAGTACTTC | CASSLGGTQETQYF
few | TRBJ2-7 | NA | TRBV5-6 | TGTGCCAGCAGCTTCCCTAGCTCTACCTACGAGCAGTACTTC | CASSFPSSTYEQYF
NA | TRBJ2-7 | NA | TRBV14 | TGTGCCAGCAGCCCGGCGGCCACGGAGCAGTACTTC | CASSPAATEQYF
many | TRBJ1-1 | NA | TRBV9 | TGTGCCAGCAGCGTAGGGCAGGTGGGGACTGAAGCTTTCTTT | CASSVGQVGTEAFF
NA | TRBJ1-1 | NA | TRBV16 | TGTGCCAGCAGCCAATATAGGGCAGTGAACACTGAAGCTTTCTTT | CASSQYRAVNTEAFF
many | TRBJ1-2 | NA | TRBV7-2 | TGTGCCAGCAGCTTAGAAGGAGGAGGAGTGGCAGCCTACTATGGCTACACCTTC | CASSLEGGGVAAYYGYTF
many | TRBJ2-1 | NA | TRBV7-8 | TGTGCCAGCAGCTCCTCAAGCGGGTGGTATGAGCAGTTCTTC | CASSSSSGWYEQFF
NA | TRBJ2-7 | NA | TRBV12-3/TRBV12-4 | TGTGCCAGCAGTTTACAGGAGTACGAGCAGTACTTC | CASSLQEYEQYF
NA | TRBJ1-5 | TRBD1 | TRBV19 | TGTGCCAGTAGTGGACAGGGAGGCAATCTGCCCCAGCATTTT | CASSGQGGNLPQHF
NA | TRBJ2-3 | NA | TRBV27 | TGTGCCAGCAGTGAGGGGGATACGCAGTATTTT | CASSEGDTQYF
many | TRBJ2-1 | TRBD2 | TRBV5-1 | TGCGCCAGCAGCTTGGGGAGACTAGCGGGGTACAATGAGCAGTTCTTC | CASSLGRLAGYNEQFF
medium-sized | TRBJ2-7 | NA | TRBV7-2 | TGTGCCAGCAGCATACCCGGGACAGAGCAGTACTTC | CASSIPGTEQYF
many | TRBJ2-7 | NA | TRBV20-1 | TGCAGTGCTAGAGCTTCCGGGGAGGTCCCCTACGAGCAGTACTTC | CSARASGEVPYEQYF
NA | TRBJ2-1 | NA | TRBV6-1 | TGTGCCAGCAGTGAAGGGTTAGCGACCTACAATAAGCAGTTCTTC | CASSEGLATYNKQFF
NA | TRBJ1-2 | NA | TRBV28 | TGTGCCAGCAGCCCTCCAGGGCCTAGCTATGGCTACACCTTC | CASSPPGPSYGYTF
many | TRBJ2-5 | NA | TRBV5-1 | TGCGCCAGCAGCTTGTATTCTAGGCAGCAAGAGACCCAGTACTTC | CASSLYSRQQETQYF
NA | TRBJ1-4 | NA | TRBV28 | TGTGCCAGCAACCACGGGGAGGGAGTTAATGAAAAACTGTTTTTT | CASNHGEGVNEKLFF
NA | TRBJ2-5 | NA | TRBV28 | TGTGCCAGCAGTGCTGTACGGGGCCGAGGGGCCCAGTACTTC | CASSAVRGRGAQYF
many | TRBJ2-7 | TRBD2 | TRBV29-1 | TGCAGCGTTCCAGCGGGGGTTGGATACGAGCAGTACTTC | CSVPAGVGYEQYF
few | TRBJ2-7 | TRBD1 | TRBV28 | TGTGCCAGCAGTATTCTCGGACAGGCCTACGAGCAGTACTTC | CASSILGQAYEQYF
few | TRBJ2-6 | NA | TRBV9 | TGTGCCAGCAGCGTAGATATTGCCCGCTCTGGGGCCAACGTCCTGACTTTC | CASSVDIARSGANVLTF
NA | TRBJ2-1 | TRBD2 | TRBV18 | TGTGCCAGCTCACCAGGGACTAGCGGGGTTTCCTACAATGAGCAGTTCTTC | CASSPGTSGVSYNEQFF
many | TRBJ1-6 | NA | TRBV12-3/TRBV12-4 | TGTGCCAGCAGTTTTGGGACCGTAAATTCACCCCTCCACTTT | CASSFGTVNSPLHF
few | TRBJ2-2 | NA | TRBV5-5 | TGTGCCAGCAGCTTTGACATACACGGGGAGCTGTTTTTT | CASSFDIHGELFF
few | TRBJ2-7 | TRBD2 | TRBV3-1 | TGTGCCAGCAGCCCGTGGACTAGCGGTGACTCCTACGAGCAGTACTTC | CASSPWTSGDSYEQYF